This T cell receptor (beta chain) was profiled in a study of Ad26.COV2.S vaccination and SARS-CoV-2 variants. Treatment described: roughly 20 received Ad26.COV2.S at low or high dose, single or two shots; about five received placebo; per-sample allocation not given. Each sample was drawn 63 days after the first injection (of vaccine or placebo). Germline assignment: CDR1 ENHRY and CDR2 SYGVKD. V was shortened by 4 bases and J by 0 bases, with 4 bases between the two germline ends. The CDR3 sequence is 14 residues long. Assay: immunoSEQ multiplex PCR; the TCRdb copy retains only in-frame clones and omits some. Here the sample spans hundreds of thousands of clones, roughly 90% being singletons.

Sequenced here: peripheral blood, sampled in a trial of Ad26.COV2.S vaccine versus placebo. This receptor was obtained from a person between 18 and 60 years old who received the Ad26.COV2.S COVID-19 vaccine or a placebo. This chain joins TRBV10-3 and TRBJ2-6, with D unclear. The CDR3 nucleotides are TGTGCCATCAGTGGGCCCTCTGGGGCCAACGTCCTGACTTTC. Protein: CAISGPSGANVLTF.